One sample yielded the 5 T cell receptor beta chains listed below, sequenced in a study of technical replicates of blood from several donors. Assay: immunoSEQ multiplex PCR; the TCRdb copy retains only in-frame clones and omits some. The sample shows tens of thousands of clones, around 92% of them seen only once. The sequenced material came from T cells isolated from PBMCs. These receptors all stem from a human donor in good health.

The rearrangement links TRBV4-1 to TRBJ1-2, with TRBD1 matching over 9 bases. The length of the CDR3 is 17 residues. The germline V gene has CDR1 MGHRA and CDR2 YSYEKL. V trimming: 7 bases; J trimming: 2 bases; junction bases outside the gene matches: 14. CDR3 coding DNA: TGCGCCAGCAACCCTGGACCGACGGGACAGGGAAACTATGGCTACACCTTC. Its translation: CASNPGPTGQGNYGYTF.

This clone was observed a single time. The chain has TRBV9 and TRBJ1-1; the D gene is possibly TRBD1 (6 bases). Trimming cost V 2 bases and J 2 bases, with 10 bases left between them. Germline assignment: CDR1 SGDLS and CDR2 YYNGEE. CDR3 length equals 14 residues. For the CDR3, the DNA is TGTGCCAGCAGCGTCACAGGGTTAAACACTGAAGCTTTCTTT. It is translated as CASSVTGLNTEAFF.

The V and J genes are TRBV5-4 and TRBJ2-1; 9 bases agree with TRBD2. The CDR3 runs 15 residues. Per germline, CDR1 SGHNT and CDR2 YYREEE (reference sequence). V lost 2 bases, J lost 7 bases, and 7 bases stayed unmatched. The CDR3 DNA reads as TGTGCCAGCAGCTTCCCGCGGGAGGGCCGGAATGAGCAGTTCTTC. As protein: CASSFPREGRNEQFF.

The chain is built from TRBV9 and TRBJ1-4, with 10 bases aligning to TRBD1. Losses at the gene ends were 0 bases for V and 8 bases for J; bases not matched to a gene: 10. Germline V gene lookup returns CDR1 SGDLS and CDR2 YYNGEE. This CDR3 is 17 amino acids long. CDR3 region: CASSVEGGDRGGEKLFF. CDR3 sequence (DNA): TGTGCCAGCAGCGTAGAGGGTGGGGACAGGGGTGGAGAAAAACTGTTTTTT.

J is TRBJ2-7 and V is TRBV28; weak D call: TRBD2 (6 bases). The V gene lost 1 base and the J gene lost 3 bases, with 13 bases spanning the gap. CDR1 MDHEN and CDR2 SYDVKM come from the germline V gene. There are 15 residues in the CDR3. CDR3 nucleotide sequence: TGTGCCAGCAGTTTATCGGGCGGGAACCGCTACGAGCAGTACTTC. Protein: CASSLSGGNRYEQYF. The whole variable domain, filled in from reference TRBV28 and TRBJ2-7, reads DVKVTQSSRYLVKRTGEKVFLECVQDMDHENMFWYRQDPGLGLRLIYFSYDVKMKEKGDIPEGYSVSREKKERFSLILESASTNQTSMYLCASSLSGGNRYEQYFGPGTRLTVT.